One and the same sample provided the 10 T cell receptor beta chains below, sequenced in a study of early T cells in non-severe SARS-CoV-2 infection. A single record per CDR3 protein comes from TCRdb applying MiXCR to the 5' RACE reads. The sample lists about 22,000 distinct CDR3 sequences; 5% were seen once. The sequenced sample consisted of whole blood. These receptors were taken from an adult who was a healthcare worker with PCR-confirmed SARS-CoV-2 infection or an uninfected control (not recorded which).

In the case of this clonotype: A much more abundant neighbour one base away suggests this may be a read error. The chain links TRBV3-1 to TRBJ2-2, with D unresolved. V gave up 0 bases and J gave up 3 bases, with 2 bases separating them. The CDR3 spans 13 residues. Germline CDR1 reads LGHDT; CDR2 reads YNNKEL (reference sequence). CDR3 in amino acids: CASSQEDTGELFF. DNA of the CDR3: TGTGCCAGCAGCCAAGAGGACACCGGGGAGCTGTTTTTT.

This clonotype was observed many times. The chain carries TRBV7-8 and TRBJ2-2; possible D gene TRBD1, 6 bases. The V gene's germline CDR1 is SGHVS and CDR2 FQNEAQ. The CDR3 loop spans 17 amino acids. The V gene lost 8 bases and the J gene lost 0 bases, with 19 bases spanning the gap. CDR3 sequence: CASGPQGRISNTGELFF. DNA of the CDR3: TGTGCCAGCGGGCCACAGGGTAGGATTTCGAACACCGGGGAGCTGTTTTTT.

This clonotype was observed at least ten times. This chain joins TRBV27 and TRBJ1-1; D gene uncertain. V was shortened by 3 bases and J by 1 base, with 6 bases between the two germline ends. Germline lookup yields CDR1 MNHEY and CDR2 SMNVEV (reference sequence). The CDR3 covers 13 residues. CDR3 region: CASSFFTNTEAFF. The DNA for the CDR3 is TGTGCCAGCAGTTTTTTTACGAACACTGAAGCTTTCTTT.

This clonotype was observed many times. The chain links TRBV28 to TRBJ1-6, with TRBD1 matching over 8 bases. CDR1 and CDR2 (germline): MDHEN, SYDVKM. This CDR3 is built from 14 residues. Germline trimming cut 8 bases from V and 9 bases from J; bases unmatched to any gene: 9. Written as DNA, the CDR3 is TGTGCCAGCCAGACAGGGGACCTTAGTTCACCCCTCCACTTT. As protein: CASQTGDLSSPLHF.

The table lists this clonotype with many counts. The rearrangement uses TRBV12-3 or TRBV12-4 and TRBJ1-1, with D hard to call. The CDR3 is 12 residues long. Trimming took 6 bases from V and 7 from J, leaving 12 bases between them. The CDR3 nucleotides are TGTGCCAGCAGCCGCGACCGGTTTGAAGCTTTCTTT. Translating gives CASSRDRFEAFF.

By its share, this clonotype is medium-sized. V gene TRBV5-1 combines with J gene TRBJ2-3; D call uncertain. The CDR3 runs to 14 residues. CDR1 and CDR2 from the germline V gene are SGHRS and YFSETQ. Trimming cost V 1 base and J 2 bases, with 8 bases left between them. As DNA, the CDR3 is TGCGCCAGCAGCTTGTCGTACGCCACAGATACGCAGTATTTT. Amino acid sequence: CASSLSYATDTQYF.

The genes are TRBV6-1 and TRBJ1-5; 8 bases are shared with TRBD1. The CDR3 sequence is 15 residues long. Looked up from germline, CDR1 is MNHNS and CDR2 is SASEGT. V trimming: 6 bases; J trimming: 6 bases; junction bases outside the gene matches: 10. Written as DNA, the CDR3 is TGTGCCAGCAGGAGAGGACAGGGCGGGAGTCAGCCCCAGCATTTT. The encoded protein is CASRRGQGGSQPQHF.

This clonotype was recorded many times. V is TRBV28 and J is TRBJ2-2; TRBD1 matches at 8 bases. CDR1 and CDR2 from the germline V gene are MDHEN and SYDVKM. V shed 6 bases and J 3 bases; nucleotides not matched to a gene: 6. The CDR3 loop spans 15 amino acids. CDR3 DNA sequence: TGTGCCAGCAGCTACGACAGGGGACACACCGGGGAGCTGTTTTTT. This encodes CASSYDRGHTGELFF.

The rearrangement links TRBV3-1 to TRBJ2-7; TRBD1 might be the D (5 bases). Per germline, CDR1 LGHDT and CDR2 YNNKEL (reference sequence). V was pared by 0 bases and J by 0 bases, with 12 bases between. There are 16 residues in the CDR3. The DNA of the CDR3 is TGTGCCAGCAGCCAAGATCCCGGACATGCCTCCTACGAGCAGTACTTC. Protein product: CASSQDPGHASYEQYF.

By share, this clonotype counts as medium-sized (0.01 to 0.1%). CDR3 in amino acids: CASSLEGQNYNEQFF. DNA for the CDR3: TGTGCCAGCAGCTTAGAAGGACAGAACTACAATGAGCAGTTCTTC. V is TRBV7-2 and J is TRBJ2-1, with D possibly matching TRBD1 (6 bases). Between the trimmed V and J ends, which lost 1 base and 3 bases, there was a span of 10 bases. CDR3 length equals 15 residues. Germline assignment: CDR1 SGHTA and CDR2 FQGNSA.